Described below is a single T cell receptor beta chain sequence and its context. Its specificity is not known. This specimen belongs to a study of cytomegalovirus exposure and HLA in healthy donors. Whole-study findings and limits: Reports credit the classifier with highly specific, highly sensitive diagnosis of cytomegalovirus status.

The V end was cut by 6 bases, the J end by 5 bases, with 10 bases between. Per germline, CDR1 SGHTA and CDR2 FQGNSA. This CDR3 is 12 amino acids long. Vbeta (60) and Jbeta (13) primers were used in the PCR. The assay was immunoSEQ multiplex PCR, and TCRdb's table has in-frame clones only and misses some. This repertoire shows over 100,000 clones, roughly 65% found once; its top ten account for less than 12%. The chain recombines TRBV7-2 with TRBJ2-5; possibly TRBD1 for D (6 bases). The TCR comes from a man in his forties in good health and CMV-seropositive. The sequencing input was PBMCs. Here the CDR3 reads CASRQQGETQYF. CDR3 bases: TGTGCCAGCAGACAACAGGGTGAGACCCAGTACTTC.